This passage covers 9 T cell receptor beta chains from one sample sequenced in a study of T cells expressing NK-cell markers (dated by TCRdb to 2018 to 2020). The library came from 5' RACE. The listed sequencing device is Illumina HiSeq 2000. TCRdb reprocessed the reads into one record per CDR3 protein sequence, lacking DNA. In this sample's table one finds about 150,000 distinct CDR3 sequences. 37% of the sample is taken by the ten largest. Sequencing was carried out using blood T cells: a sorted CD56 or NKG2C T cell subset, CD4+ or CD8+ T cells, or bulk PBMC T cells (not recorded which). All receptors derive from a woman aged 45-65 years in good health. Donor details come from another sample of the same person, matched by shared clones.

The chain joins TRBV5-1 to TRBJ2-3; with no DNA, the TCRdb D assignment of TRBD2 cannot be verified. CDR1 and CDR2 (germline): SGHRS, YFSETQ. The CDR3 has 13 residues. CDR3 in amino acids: CASKTGGPDTQYF.

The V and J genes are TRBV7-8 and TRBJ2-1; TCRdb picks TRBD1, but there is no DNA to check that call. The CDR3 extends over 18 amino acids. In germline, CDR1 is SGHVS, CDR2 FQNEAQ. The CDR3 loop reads CASSIYAAPDRGYNEQFF. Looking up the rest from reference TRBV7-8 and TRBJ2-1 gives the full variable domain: GAGVSQSPRYKVAKRGQDVALRCDPISGHVSLFWYQQALGQGPEFLTYFQNEAQLDKSGLPSDRFFAERPEGSVSTLKIQRTQQEDSAVYLCASSIYAAPDRGYNEQFFGPGTRLTVL.

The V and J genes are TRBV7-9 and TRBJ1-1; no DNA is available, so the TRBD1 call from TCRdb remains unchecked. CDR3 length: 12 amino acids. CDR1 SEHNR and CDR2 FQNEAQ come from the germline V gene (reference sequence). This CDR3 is CASGQGNTEAFF. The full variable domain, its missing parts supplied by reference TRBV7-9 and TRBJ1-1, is DTGVSQNPRHKITKRGQNVTFRCDPISEHNRLYWYRQTLGQGPEFLTYFQNEAQLEKSRLLSDRFSAERPKGSFSTLEIQRTEQGDSAMYLCASGQGNTEAFFGQGTRLTVV.

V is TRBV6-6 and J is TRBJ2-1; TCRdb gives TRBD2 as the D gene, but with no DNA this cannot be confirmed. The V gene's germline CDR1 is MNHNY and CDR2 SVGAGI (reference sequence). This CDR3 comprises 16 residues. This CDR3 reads CASSYPKGLDINEQFF.

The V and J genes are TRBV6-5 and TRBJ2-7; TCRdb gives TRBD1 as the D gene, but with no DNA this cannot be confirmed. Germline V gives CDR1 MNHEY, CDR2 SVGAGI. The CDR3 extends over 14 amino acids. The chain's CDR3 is CASSPTGQGYEQYF.

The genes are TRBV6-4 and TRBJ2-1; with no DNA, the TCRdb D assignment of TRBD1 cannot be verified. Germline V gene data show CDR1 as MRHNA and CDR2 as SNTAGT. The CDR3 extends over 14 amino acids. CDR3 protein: CASSEHPGAAEQFF.

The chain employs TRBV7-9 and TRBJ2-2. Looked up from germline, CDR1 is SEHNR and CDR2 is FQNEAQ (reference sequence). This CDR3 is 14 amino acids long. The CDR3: CASSSRTATGELFF.

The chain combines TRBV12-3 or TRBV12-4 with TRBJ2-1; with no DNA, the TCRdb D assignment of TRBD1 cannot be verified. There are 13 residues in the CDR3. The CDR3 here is CASSPVFANEQFF.

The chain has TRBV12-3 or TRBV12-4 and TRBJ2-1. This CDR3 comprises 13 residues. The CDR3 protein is CASRGIDYNEQFF.